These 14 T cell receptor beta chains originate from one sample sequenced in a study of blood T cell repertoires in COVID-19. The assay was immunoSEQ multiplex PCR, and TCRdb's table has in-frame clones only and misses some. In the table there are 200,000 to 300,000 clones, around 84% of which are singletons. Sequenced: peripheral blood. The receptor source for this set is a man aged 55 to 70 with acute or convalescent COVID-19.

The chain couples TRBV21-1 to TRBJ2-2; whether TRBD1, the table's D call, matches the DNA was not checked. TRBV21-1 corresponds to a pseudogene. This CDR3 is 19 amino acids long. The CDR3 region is CASSKGSAFDRRDTGELFF. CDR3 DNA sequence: TGTGCCAGCAGCAAAGGATCCGCATTCGACAGGCGGGACACCGGGGAGCTGTTTTTT.

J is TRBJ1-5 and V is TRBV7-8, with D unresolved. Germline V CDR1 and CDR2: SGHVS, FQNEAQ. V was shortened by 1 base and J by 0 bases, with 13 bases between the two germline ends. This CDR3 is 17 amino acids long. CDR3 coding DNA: TGTGCCAGCAGCTTAGGGCACGGGGTCTATAGCAATCAGCCCCAGCATTTT. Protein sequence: CASSLGHGVYSNQPQHF. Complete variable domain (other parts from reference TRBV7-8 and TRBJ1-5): GAGVSQSPRYKVAKRGQDVALRCDPISGHVSLFWYQQALGQGPEFLTYFQNEAQLDKSGLPSDRFFAERPEGSVSTLKIQRTQQEDSAVYLCASSLGHGVYSNQPQHFGDGTRLSIL.

CDR3 nucleotides: TGTGCCAGCAGCTTCGGACAGACCCCCGTCTACGAGCAGTACTTC. Its protein is CASSFGQTPVYEQYF. The rearrangement links TRBV7-9 to TRBJ2-7, with TRBD1 as a possible D gene (6 bases). The germline V and J ends were trimmed by 3 bases and 3 bases, with 15 bases remaining between them. This CDR3 region has 15 residues. Germline V CDR1 and CDR2: SEHNR, FQNEAQ (reference sequence).

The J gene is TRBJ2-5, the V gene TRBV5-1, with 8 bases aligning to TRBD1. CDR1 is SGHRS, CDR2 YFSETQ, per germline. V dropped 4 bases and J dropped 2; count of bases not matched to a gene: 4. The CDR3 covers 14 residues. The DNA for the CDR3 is TGCGCCAGCAGCCGTTGGACAGGGCAAGAGACCCAGTACTTC. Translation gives CASSRWTGQETQYF.

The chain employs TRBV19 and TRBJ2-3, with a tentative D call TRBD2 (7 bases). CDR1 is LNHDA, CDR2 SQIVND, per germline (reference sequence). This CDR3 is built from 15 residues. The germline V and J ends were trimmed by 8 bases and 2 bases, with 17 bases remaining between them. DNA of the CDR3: TGTGCCAGTGCGTTCACAGGGACTACCACAGATACGCAGTATTTT. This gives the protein CASAFTGTTTDTQYF.

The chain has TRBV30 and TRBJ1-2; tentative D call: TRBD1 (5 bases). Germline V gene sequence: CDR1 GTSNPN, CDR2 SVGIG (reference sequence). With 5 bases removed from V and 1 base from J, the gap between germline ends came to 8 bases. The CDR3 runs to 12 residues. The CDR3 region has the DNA TGTGCCTGGGCCAGGGTTAACTATGGCTACACCTTC. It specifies CAWARVNYGYTF.

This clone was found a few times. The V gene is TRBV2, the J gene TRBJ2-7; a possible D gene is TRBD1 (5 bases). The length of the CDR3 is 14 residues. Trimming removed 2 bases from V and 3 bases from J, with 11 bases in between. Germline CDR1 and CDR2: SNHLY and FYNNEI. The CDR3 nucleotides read TGTGCCAGCAGTGAACCAGGGATACTCTACGAGCAGTACTTC. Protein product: CASSEPGILYEQYF.

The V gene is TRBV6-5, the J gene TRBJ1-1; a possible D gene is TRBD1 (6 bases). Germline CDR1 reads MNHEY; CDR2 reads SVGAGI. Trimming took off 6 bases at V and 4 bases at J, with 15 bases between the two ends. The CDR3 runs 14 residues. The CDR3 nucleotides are TGTGCCAGCAGCGCGCAGGGGTGGGGCACTGAAGCTTTCTTT. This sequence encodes CASSAQGWGTEAFF.

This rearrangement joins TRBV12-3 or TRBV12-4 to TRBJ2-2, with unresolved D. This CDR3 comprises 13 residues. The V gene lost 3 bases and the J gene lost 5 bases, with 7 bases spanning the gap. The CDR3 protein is CASSFDWTGELFF. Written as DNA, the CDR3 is TGTGCCAGCAGTTTCGACTGGACCGGGGAGCTGTTTTTT.

The CDR3, as DNA: TGTGCCAGCAGTTACGCGGGACAGGGAGTTTATCAGCCCCAGCATTTT. It translates to CASSYAGQGVYQPQHF. This chain connects TRBV6-2 or TRBV6-3 to TRBJ1-5; 9 bases map to TRBD1. The CDR3 consists of 16 residues. Germline V lookup: CDR1 MNHEY, CDR2 SVGEGT. With 2 bases clipped from V and 5 bases from J, the junction kept 7 bases outside the gene matches.

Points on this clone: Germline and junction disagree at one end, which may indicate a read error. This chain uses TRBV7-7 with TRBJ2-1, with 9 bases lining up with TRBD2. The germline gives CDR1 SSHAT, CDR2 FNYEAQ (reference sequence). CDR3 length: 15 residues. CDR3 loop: CASSLASGINNEQFF. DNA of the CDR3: TGTGCTAGCAGCTTAGCTAGCGGGATTAACAATGAGCAGTTCTTC.

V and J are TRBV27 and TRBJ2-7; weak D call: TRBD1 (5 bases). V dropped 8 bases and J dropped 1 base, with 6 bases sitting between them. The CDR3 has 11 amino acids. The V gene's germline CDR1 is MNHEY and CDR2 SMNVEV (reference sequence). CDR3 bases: TGTGCCAGCGGGGCTTCCTACGAGCAGTACTTC. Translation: CASGASYEQYF.

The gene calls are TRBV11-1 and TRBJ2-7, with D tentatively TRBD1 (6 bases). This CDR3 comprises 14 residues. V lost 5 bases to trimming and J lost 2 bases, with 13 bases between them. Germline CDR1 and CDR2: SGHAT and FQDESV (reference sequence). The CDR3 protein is CASSLRQVTYEQYF. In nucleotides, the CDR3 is TGTGCCAGCAGCCTCCGACAGGTCACCTACGAGCAGTACTTC.

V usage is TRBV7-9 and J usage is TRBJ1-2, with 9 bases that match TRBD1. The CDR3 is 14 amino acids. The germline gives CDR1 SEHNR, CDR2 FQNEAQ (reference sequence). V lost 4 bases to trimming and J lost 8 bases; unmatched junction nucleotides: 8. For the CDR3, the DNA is TGTGCCAGCAGCTCCAACAGGGGGCCGGCGGGCTACACCTTC. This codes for CASSSNRGPAGYTF.